Each of the 27 T cell receptor beta chains below was sequenced from the same sample in a study of vaccination effects on CD4 cells after COVID-19 (dated 2022 in TCRdb). To identify antigen-specific CD4+ T cell clonotypes by their expansion, the ViraFEST assay first stimulated PBMC with viral peptide pools and then applied TCR sequencing. After 10 days of culture, CD4+ T cells were isolated with the EasySep CD4+ T cell isolation kit. The absence of prior SARS-CoV-2 infection in healthy vaccine recipients was confirmed by negative nucleocapsid antibodies before and after vaccination. Antigen specificity for these receptors is unknown. Receptor amplification or capture employed the immunoSEQ multiplex PCR assay. TCRdb took this table from immuneACCESS and kept in-frame rearrangements with V and J called. Such tables lack part of the clones; where checked against another copy, unresolved V genes explain under half of the gap, and the rest is unexplained. The sample table records fewer than 40,000 clones; roughly 70% of these occur just once. Of the sample, around 21% is held by the ten largest clones.

Source: CD4+ T cells from PBMCs cultured with SARS-CoV-2 spike peptides, taken before COVID-19 vaccination. In the paper's terms, the cell subset or site label means: SARS-CoV-2 spike overlapping peptide pool stimulation. All receptors come from a human donor who received a COVID-19 vaccine.

The chain couples TRBV30 to TRBJ2-7, with 7 bases matching TRBD2. Trimming at V came to 4 bases and at J to 9 bases, leaving 15 bases not matched to a gene. The germline V gene encodes CDR1 GTSNPN and CDR2 SVGIG (reference sequence). CDR3 length: 14 amino acids. CDR3 sequence reads: CAWTMSSGPGGQYF. The CDR3 DNA is TGTGCCTGGACTATGTCTAGCGGTCCCGGCGGGCAGTACTTC.

V usage is TRBV6-2 or TRBV6-3 and J usage is TRBJ2-2; 9 bases map to TRBD1. V lost 6 bases, J lost 1 base, and 6 bases stayed unmatched. Germline CDR1 and CDR2: MNHEY and SVGEGT. The CDR3 contains 16 residues. Written as DNA, the CDR3 is TGTGCCAGCAGCCCTTACAGGGGGCTGAACACCGGGGAGCTGTTTTTT. It encodes CASSPYRGLNTGELFF.

The chain recombines TRBV18 with TRBJ1-4; maybe TRBD1 (5 bases). The CDR3 extends over 16 amino acids. Deletions cut 3 bases from V and 2 bases from J, with 13 bases between. Looked up from germline, CDR1 is KGHSH and CDR2 is LQKENI. The CDR3 bases are TGTGCCAGCTCACCCCGGGACCTTGGGACTAATGAAAAACTGTTTTTT. It specifies CASSPRDLGTNEKLFF.

The CDR3 here is CASGTPTGLDGYTF. The CDR3 nucleotides read TGTGCCAGTGGGACCCCGACAGGATTGGATGGCTACACCTTC. The chain couples TRBV6-5 to TRBJ1-2; D might be TRBD1 (6 bases). V was trimmed by 9 bases and J by 6 bases, leaving 20 bases between them. Germline V CDR1 and CDR2: MNHEY, SVGAGI. This CDR3 is 14 amino acids long.

The chain uses TRBV5-4 and TRBJ2-7, with D possibly matching TRBD2 (6 bases). V shed 10 bases and J shed 2 bases, with 16 bases lying between them. Germline values: CDR1 SGHNT, CDR2 YYREEE (reference sequence). This CDR3 spans 13 amino acids. The DNA of the CDR3 is TGTGCCGGCCATCAGGAGGGGACCTACGAGCAGTACTTC. Encoded protein: CAGHQEGTYEQYF. The complete variable domain, with remaining parts taken from reference TRBV5-4 and TRBJ2-7, reads ETGVTQSPTHLIKTRGQQVTLRCSSQSGHNTVSWYQQALGQGPQFIFQYYREEENGRGNFPPRFSGLQFPNYSSELNVNALELDDSALYLCAGHQEGTYEQYFGPGTRLTVT.

This chain links TRBV19 with TRBJ1-5; weak D call: TRBD1 (5 bases). The germline V and J ends were trimmed by 4 bases and 3 bases, with 10 bases remaining between them. CDR1 is LNHDA and CDR2 is SQIVND in the germline V gene (reference sequence). The CDR3 loop spans 14 amino acids. CDR3: CASSTGQANQPQHF. For the CDR3, the DNA is TGTGCCAGTAGTACAGGGCAGGCCAATCAGCCCCAGCATTTT.

J is TRBJ1-5 and V is TRBV19, with TRBD1 as a possible D gene (6 bases). CDR3 size: 13 residues. The germline V gene encodes CDR1 LNHDA and CDR2 SQIVND (reference sequence). The V end was cut by 7 bases, the J end by 3 bases, with 10 bases between. The CDR3 DNA follows: TGTGCCAGTATGGGGGGCCCCAATCAGCCCCAGCATTTT. Translating it yields CASMGGPNQPQHF.

This chain joins TRBV12-3 or TRBV12-4 and TRBJ2-7; possible D gene TRBD1, 5 bases. V was cut by 6 bases and J by 7 bases, with 10 bases left in between. The CDR3 spans 11 residues. In DNA form, the CDR3 reads TGTGCCAGCAGGGGGCGACGGGAGCAGTACTTC. This encodes CASRGRREQYF.

The chain carries TRBV5-1 and TRBJ1-6; 9 bases agree with TRBD1. Unmatched junction bases numbered 4, after V lost 0 bases and J lost 9 bases. The CDR3 contains 15 residues. Per the germline V gene, CDR1 is SGHRS and CDR2 is YFSETQ. Here the CDR3 DNA reads TGCGCCAGCAGCTTGGGCGGACAGGGGTCTTCACCCCTCCACTTT. This codes for CASSLGGQGSSPLHF.

DNA for the CDR3: TGTGCCAGCAGCCCCGTCGGGGGCGACACTGAAGCTTTCTTT. It specifies CASSPVGGDTEAFF. V usage is TRBV5-4 and J usage is TRBJ1-1; a weak D match, TRBD1 (6 bases). This CDR3 region has 14 residues. The germline CDR1 and CDR2 sequences are SGHNT and YYREEE (reference sequence). Between the trimmed V and J ends, which lost 4 bases and 3 bases, there was a span of 13 bases.

The rearrangement joins TRBV5-6 to TRBJ2-7, with D hard to call. Trimming pared 4 bases from V and 0 bases from J, leaving 17 bases between. Germline V gives CDR1 SGHDT, CDR2 YYEEEE. The length of the CDR3 is 16 residues. CDR3 loop: CASSPRFGESSYEQYF. For the CDR3, the DNA is TGTGCCAGCAGCCCCCGTTTCGGCGAGAGCTCCTACGAGCAGTACTTC.

The rearrangement links TRBV5-1 to TRBJ1-6; D is unresolved. This CDR3 contains 15 residues. The germline gives CDR1 SGHRS, CDR2 YFSETQ. V lost 1 base to trimming and J lost 1 base, with 6 bases between them. The CDR3 nucleotides are TGCGCCAGCAGCTTGCGGATTTCCTATAATTCACCCCTCCACTTT. Its protein product is CASSLRISYNSPLHF.

The sample holds one count of this clone. The DNA of the CDR3 is TGTGCCAGCAGCTTATTCAATGAGCAGTTCTTC. Translating it yields CASSLFNEQFF. The rearrangement joins TRBV7-9 to TRBJ2-1; D is undetermined. V was pared by 2 bases and J by 6 bases, with 2 bases between. The CDR3 runs to 11 residues. CDR1 is SEHNR and CDR2 is FQNEAQ in the germline V gene (reference sequence).

CDR3 coding DNA: TGTGCCAGAAGCTTGATTAGACATCGGGTGGACACTGAAGCTTTCTTT. It encodes CARSLIRHRVDTEAFF. The V and J genes are TRBV5-3 and TRBJ1-1; D remains unclear. TRBV5-3 is an ORF; its function is uncertain. The V end lost 1 base, the J end lost 3 bases, and 16 bases lay between the germline ends. This CDR3 spans 16 amino acids.

The chain couples TRBV19 to TRBJ1-2; the D gene is possibly TRBD1 (5 bases). The germline V gene has CDR1 LNHDA and CDR2 SQIVND (reference sequence). The CDR3 extends over 12 amino acids. Trimming shortened V by 10 bases and J by 5 bases, and 14 bases separated the two germline ends. CDR3 region: CAMGQGRYGYTF. CDR3 sequence (DNA): TGTGCCATGGGGCAGGGACGGTATGGCTACACCTTC.

The V call is TRBV19, the J call TRBJ2-3; 9 bases are shared with TRBD2. The CDR3 length is 15 residues. J lost 1 base, V lost 6 bases, and 5 bases had no gene match. Germline lookup yields CDR1 LNHDA and CDR2 SQIVND (reference sequence). In DNA, the CDR3 is TGTGCCAGTAGCCTAGCGGGGCGGGGCACAGATACGCAGTATTTT. The encoded protein is CASSLAGRGTDTQYF.

The chain combines TRBV5-1 with TRBJ2-1, with D possibly being TRBD1 (5 bases). The ends were cut back, 0 bases at V and 4 bases at J, with 14 bases in the middle. This CDR3 has 16 amino acids. Germline assignment: CDR1 SGHRS and CDR2 YFSETQ. The CDR3 here is CASSLALGVGYNEQFF. The DNA of the CDR3 is TGCGCCAGCAGCTTGGCCTTAGGGGTCGGGTACAATGAGCAGTTCTTC.

The gene calls are TRBV21-1 and TRBJ1-2. TRBV21-1 is a recognized pseudogene. There are 10 residues in the CDR3. CDR3: CASSRNGYTF. The CDR3 nucleotides are TGTGCCAGCAGCCGCAATGGCTACACCTTC.

The chain is built from TRBV5-6 and TRBJ1-1; 7 positions agree with TRBD1. The V and J ends lost 1 base and 1 base, in that order; junction bases with no gene match: 4. This CDR3 spans 15 amino acids. From germline, CDR1 is SGHDT and CDR2 YYEEEE. As DNA, the CDR3 is TGTGCCAGCAGCTTGAAAGGGGGCGAGAACACTGAAGCTTTCTTT. The encoded protein is CASSLKGGENTEAFF.

The chain combines TRBV6-2 or TRBV6-3 with TRBJ2-1; 11 bases match TRBD2. CDR3 length: 17 residues. Germline lookup yields CDR1 MNHEY and CDR2 SVGEGT. V lost 4 bases to trimming and J lost 7 bases; unmatched junction nucleotides: 12. The CDR3 DNA is TGTGCCAGCAGTTTCCCAAAATATAGCGGGGGGGCGAATGAGCAGTTCTTC. Its translation: CASSFPKYSGGANEQFF.

This sequence joins TRBV21-1 and TRBJ1-1; the DNA was not used to check the table's D call, TRBD1. TRBV21-1 is classified as a pseudogene. The CDR3 has 14 amino acids. The chain's CDR3 is CASRDRVKNTEAFF. As DNA, the CDR3 is TGTGCCAGCAGAGACAGGGTAAAGAACACTGAAGCTTTCTTT.

The chain combines TRBV9 with TRBJ1-6, with D unclear. The V end lost 0 bases, the J end lost 8 bases, and 9 bases lay between the germline ends. Per germline, CDR1 SGDLS and CDR2 YYNGEE. This CDR3 spans 14 amino acids. The CDR3 DNA follows: TGTGCCAGCAGCGTAGGTGGCGCGGATTCACCCCTCCACTTT. Translated: CASSVGGADSPLHF.

The rearrangement links TRBV7-9 to TRBJ2-5; D unresolved. The germline gives CDR1 SEHNR, CDR2 FQNEAQ (reference sequence). The CDR3 covers 13 residues. The ends were cut back, 3 bases at V and 2 bases at J, with 7 bases in the middle. DNA for the CDR3: TGTGCCAGCAGCTTTAGTAGGCAAGAGACCCAGTACTTC. Translation: CASSFSRQETQYF.

This clone was recorded a few times. This chain uses TRBV19 with TRBJ2-7; no clear D. The CDR3 runs to 12 residues. Germline V gene lookup returns CDR1 LNHDA and CDR2 SQIVND (reference sequence). Trimming pared 0 bases from V and 4 bases from J, leaving 4 bases between. As DNA, the CDR3 is TGTGCCAGTAGTATAGATCGATACGAGCAGTACTTC. It translates to CASSIDRYEQYF. Full variable domain (outside the CDR3, taken from reference TRBV19 and TRBJ2-7): DGGITQSPKYLFRKEGQNVTLSCEQNLNHDAMYWYRQDPGQGLRLIYYSQIVNDFQKGDIAEGYSVSREKKESFPLTVTSAQKNPTAFYLCASSIDRYEQYFGPGTRLTVT.

The V call is TRBV19, the J call TRBJ2-3; 9 positions match TRBD1. Per germline, CDR1 LNHDA and CDR2 SQIVND (reference sequence). This CDR3 comprises 15 residues. Trimming removed 3 bases from V and 3 bases from J; junction bases left unmatched: 4. The CDR3 here is CASSIPGQGTDTQYF. CDR3 coding DNA: TGTGCCAGTAGTATCCCGGGACAGGGTACAGATACGCAGTATTTT.

V usage is TRBV19 and J usage is TRBJ2-3, with TRBD2 identical over 10 bases. J gave up 2 bases and V 6 bases, and 8 bases lay outside the gene matches. This CDR3 spans 16 amino acids. The germline gives CDR1 LNHDA, CDR2 SQIVND (reference sequence). The CDR3 DNA reads TGTGCCAGTAGCCCCGGGACTAGCGCTAACACAGATACGCAGTATTTT. It translates to CASSPGTSANTDTQYF.

This chain joins TRBV11-2 and TRBJ1-2; D remains ambiguous. Trimming removed 5 bases from V and 1 base from J, with 14 bases in between. Germline-derived CDR1 and CDR2 are SGHAT and FQNNGV. The CDR3 covers 15 residues. The CDR3 DNA follows: TGTGCCAGCAGCCCAGAGTGGGTACTTAACTATGGCTACACCTTC. Protein: CASSPEWVLNYGYTF.